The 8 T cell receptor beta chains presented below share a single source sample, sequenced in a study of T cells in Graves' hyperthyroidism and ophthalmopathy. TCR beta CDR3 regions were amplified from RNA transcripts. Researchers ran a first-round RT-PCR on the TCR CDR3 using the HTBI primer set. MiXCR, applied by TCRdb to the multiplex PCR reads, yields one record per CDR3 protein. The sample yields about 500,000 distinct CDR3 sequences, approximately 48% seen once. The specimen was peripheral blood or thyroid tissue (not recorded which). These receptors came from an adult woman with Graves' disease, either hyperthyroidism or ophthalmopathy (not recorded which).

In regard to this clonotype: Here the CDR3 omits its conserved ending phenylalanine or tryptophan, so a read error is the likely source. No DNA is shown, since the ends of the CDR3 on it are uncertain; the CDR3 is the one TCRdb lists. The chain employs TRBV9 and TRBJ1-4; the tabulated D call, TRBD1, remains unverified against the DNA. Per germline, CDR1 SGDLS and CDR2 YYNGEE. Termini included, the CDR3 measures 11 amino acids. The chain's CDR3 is CASSVSGGGSS.

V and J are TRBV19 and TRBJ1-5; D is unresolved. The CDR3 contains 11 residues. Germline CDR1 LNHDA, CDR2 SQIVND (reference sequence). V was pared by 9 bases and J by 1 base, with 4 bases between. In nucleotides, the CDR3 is TGTGCCAGGGGAAGCAATCAGCCCCAGCATTTT. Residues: CARGSNQPQHF.

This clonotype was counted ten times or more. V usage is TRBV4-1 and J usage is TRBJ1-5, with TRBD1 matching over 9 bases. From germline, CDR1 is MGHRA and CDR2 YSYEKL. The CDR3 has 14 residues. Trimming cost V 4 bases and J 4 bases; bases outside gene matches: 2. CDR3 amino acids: CASSRGQGNQPQHF. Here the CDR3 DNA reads TGCGCCAGCAGCCGGGGACAGGGTAATCAGCCCCAGCATTTT.

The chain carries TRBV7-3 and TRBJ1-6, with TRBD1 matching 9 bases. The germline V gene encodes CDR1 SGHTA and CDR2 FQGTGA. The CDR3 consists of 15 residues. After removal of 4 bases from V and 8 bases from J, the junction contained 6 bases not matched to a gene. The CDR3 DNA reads TGTGCCAGCAGCTATCGGGGACAGGGTGATTCACCCCTCCACTTT. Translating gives CASSYRGQGDSPLHF.

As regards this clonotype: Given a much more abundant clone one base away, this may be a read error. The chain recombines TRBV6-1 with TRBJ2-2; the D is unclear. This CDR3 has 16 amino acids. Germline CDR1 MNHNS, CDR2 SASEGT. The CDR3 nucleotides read TGTGCCATCAGTGAAGCCCCAGGAATGGGAACCGGGGAGCTGTTTTTT. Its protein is CAISEAPGMGTGELFF.

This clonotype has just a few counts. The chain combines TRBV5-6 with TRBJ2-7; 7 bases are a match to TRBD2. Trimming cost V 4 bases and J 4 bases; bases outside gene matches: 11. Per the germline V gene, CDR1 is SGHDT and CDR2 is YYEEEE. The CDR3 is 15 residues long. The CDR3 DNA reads TGTGCCAGCAGCCAAAGGGGCGGGGGAAATTACGAGCAGTACTTC. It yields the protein CASSQRGGGNYEQYF.

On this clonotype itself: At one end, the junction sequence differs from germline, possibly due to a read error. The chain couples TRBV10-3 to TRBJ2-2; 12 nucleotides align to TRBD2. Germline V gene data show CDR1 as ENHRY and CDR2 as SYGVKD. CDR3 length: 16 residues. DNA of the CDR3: TGTGCCATCAGAACCTCACTAGCGGGAGGCACCGGGGGGCTGTTTTTT. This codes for CAIRTSLAGGTGGLFF.

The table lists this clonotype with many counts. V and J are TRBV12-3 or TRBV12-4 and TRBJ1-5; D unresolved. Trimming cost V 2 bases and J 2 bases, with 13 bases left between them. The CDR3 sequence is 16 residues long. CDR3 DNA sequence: TGTGCCAGCAGTTTAACGGGTTTTCGGGGCAATCAGCCCCAGCATTTT. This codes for CASSLTGFRGNQPQHF.